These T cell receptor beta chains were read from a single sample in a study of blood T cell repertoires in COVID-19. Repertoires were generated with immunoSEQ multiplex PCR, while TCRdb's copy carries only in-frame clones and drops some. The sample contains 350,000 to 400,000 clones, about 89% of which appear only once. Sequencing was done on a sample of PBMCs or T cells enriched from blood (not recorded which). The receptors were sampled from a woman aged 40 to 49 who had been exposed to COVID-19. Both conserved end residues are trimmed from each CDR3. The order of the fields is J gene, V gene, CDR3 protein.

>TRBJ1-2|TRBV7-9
ASSLATGLKYGYT
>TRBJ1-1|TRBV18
ASSPLSGKGSNTEAF
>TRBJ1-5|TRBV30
AWSGGDGRNQPQH
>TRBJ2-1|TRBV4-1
ASSQDSTGTGGGRGQF
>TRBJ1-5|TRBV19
ASSKGTGVQSNQPQH
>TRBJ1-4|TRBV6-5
ASSYWLGEKLF
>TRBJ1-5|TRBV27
ASSLSGGRNQPQH
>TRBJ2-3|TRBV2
AISAGTRQLLTSTDTQY
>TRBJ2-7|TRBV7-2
ASSLKGQGIYEQY
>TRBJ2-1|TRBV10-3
AISPGLAGDEQF
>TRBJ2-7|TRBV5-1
ASSPDTPYYEQY
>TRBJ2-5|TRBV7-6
ASSSAETQY
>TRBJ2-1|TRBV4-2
ASSQEGLESYNEQF
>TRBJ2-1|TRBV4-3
ASSQGQSSYNEQF
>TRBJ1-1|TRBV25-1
ASSEFAGDAEAF
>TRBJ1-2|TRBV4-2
ASSQELTDRRGYT
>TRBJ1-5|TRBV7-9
ASSRGTGIDQPQH
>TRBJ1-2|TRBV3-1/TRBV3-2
ASSHSGVDGYT
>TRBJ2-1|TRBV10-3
AIRGLAGSNEQF
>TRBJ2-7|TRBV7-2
ATTAASGRQYEQY
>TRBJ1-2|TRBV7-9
ASSLAQGGYGYT
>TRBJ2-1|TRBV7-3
ASSLRGGQPYNEQF
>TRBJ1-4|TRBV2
ASSDDRVNEKLF
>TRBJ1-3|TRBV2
ASSESAGTIY
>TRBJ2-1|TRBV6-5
ASSLWTGVNEQF
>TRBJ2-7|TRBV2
ASSRTSPYEQY
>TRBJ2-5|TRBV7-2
ASSNRASQGETQY
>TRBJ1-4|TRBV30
ASTGPRVEKLF
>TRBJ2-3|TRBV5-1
ASSHRTNLNTDTQY
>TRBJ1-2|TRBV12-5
ASGLSQRYRGRGGYT
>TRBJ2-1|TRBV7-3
ASSLKQGYNEQF
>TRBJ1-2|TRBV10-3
AITSQGQGGYT
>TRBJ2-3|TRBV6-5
ASSSLRGGVDTQY
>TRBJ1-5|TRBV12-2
ASLGGILYSNQPQH
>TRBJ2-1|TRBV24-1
ATSGRGGVHGQF
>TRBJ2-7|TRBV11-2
ASSLARSLAAPAEQY
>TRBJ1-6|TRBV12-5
ASGYGDNSPLH
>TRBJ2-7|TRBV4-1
ASSQVVLTGGSYEQY
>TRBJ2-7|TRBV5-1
ASSLAGGPVGEQY
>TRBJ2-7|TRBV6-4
ARYPGQGLYEQY
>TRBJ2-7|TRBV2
ASSTTLFTGEQY
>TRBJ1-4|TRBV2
ASSDQGEHNEKLF
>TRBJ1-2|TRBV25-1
ASKQGAGGYT
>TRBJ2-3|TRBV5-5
ASSLTSGGPTDTQY
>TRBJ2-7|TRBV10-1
ASSSSGQGTYEQY
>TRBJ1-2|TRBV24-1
ATKGEVDGYT
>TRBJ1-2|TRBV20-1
SARSDYGYT
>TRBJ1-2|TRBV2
ASGKTGSYGYT
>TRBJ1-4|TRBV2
ASSDRPPGLATNEKLF
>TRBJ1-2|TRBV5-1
ASSSVSNYGYT
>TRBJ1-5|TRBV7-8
ASSLNGASNQPQH
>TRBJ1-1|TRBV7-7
ASSFLMGQRRLNTEAF
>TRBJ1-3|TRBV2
ASVGARTTGNTIY
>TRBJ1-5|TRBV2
ASSPGLGGGNQPQH